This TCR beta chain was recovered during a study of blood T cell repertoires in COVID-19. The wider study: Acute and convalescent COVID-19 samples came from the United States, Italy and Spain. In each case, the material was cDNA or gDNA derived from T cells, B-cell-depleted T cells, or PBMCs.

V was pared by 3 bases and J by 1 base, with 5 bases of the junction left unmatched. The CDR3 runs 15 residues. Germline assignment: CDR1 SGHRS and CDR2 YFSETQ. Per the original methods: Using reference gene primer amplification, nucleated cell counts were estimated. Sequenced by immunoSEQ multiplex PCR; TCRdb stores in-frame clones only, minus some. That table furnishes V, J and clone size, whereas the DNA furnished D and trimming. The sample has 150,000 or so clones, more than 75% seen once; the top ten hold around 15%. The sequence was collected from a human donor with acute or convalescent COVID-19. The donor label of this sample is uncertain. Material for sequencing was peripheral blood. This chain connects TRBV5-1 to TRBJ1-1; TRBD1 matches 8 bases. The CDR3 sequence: CASSWGTGRNTEAFF. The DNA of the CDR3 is TGCGCCAGCAGCTGGGGGACAGGCAGGAACACTGAAGCTTTCTTT.